This paragraph covers one TCR beta chain sequence. The specificity of this receptor is unknown. Base quality data are lacking; no much larger clone is found one base away. This sample is part of a study of cytomegalovirus exposure and HLA in healthy donors (dated by TCRdb to 2017 to 2019). About the study as a whole: An earlier analysis of approximately 550 of the donors reported 250 to 350 Gb of sequence data and approximately 110 million unique TCR beta sequences from 190 million or so T cells. An early release that covered approximately 600 HLA-typed donors contained around 330 gigabases of sequencing data and tens of millions of unique TCR sequences. Alongside the repertoire data, information on donor age, sex, ethnicity and CMV serostatus was compiled. The study used immunosequencing to profile the T cell repertoires of about 670 subjects and linked those repertoires to cytomegalovirus serostatus. The study was designed to test whether signatures of past pathogen exposure could be identified by cataloging public T cell receptors. In a later genetic analysis, genome-wide SNP genotypes for about three fifths of the roughly 670 donors were used, and that subset was treated as a discovery cohort. In addition to the first cohort of 650 to 800 subjects, a separate validation cohort of 120 different subjects was used. Rather than using new phenotypic data, the later analysis identified candidate immune exposures from TCR beta sequences and from how often those sequences occurred across donors. To decide whether each TCR beta V gene segment behaved as functional or pseudogenic, an earlier analysis of fewer than 750 of the donors relied on high-throughput TCR beta sequencing. High-throughput TCR immunosequencing, statistical association of individual TCRs with disease status, and machine learning were combined to predict cytomegalovirus infection status. HLA typing included class I and class II loci at four-digit resolution. To study patterns of TCR occurrence, a later analysis re-analyzed previously published TCR beta repertoires from just over 650 donors and added high-resolution HLA genotyping. A few DR-DQ haplotypes were treated as single units for association and clustering because of strong linkage in the cohort. The genetic ancestry cluster associated with self-reported Caucasian donors included 81% of the approximately 430 genotyped donors. The number of typed donors differed by locus: roughly 629-640 for A, B, C, DRB1 and DQB1; 500 to 550 for DQA1; roughly 600 for DPA1; and some 470 for DPB1. Every discovery cohort repertoire had been produced on one sequencing platform. Across roughly 420 genotyped donors of the cohort, an average of 235,054 unique TCR beta nucleotide sequences per donor were sequenced, and around 20% of those sequences were non-productive. What the study reported, not specific to this receptor: Because counts were too low, seventeen rarely observed V segments, including chromosome 9 orphons, were excluded from the earlier analysis of 587 of the donors. A later genetic analysis associated a missense DCLRE1C variant with V-gene and J-gene trimming of TCR beta chains, and an independent cohort replicated the association. Because HLA typing was missing for some donors at each locus, association tests included only the typed subset. A further reported finding was that TCR beta sequences accurately predicted the HLA-A and HLA-B alleles for most subjects in the first cohort. Some IMGT-functional V segments, including TRBV6-2 and TRBV6-3, could not be distinguished by the 87-base-pair reads and were therefore excluded. In vitro tests confirmed that three of the cytomegalovirus-associated TCR beta chains recognize cytomegalovirus antigens. In a later analysis, the rate of TCR association differed among HLA loci, with DRB1 alleles having the most associated TCRs and HLA-C alleles having the fewest. It was suggested by the authors that the approach could potentially be generalized to other disease states and immunological phenotypes. A group of highly shared sequence variants was considered likely to be a technical artifact of the sequencing pipeline. A later analysis found that most CMV-associated TCR beta chains appeared HLA-restricted, with HLA associations seemingly driven largely by CMV exposure. Roughly uniform sequencing depth across donors was assumed in presence/absence analyses, although this assumption may not hold. The only immune exposure information available for the cohort was CMV serostatus. In an earlier analysis of more than 450 of the donors, most TCR beta V segments were observed in productive rearrangements about 87% or about 30% of the time, broadly matching IMGT annotations. When HLA alleles, especially DR and DQ, strongly co-occurred, TCR associations were difficult to assign to individual alleles. The classifier was reported to diagnose cytomegalovirus status with high specificity and sensitivity in both the original cohort and the validation cohort. In a later analysis, several top co-occurrence clusters were reported to appear linked to parvovirus B19, influenza, CMV and Epstein-Barr virus. Specific HLA alleles were associated with 15,000 to 20,000 TCR beta sequences at a false discovery rate of 0.05 in a later analysis. According to a later genetic analysis, donors in an Asian-associated ancestry cluster had fewer N-insertions in productive TCRs than the roughly 700-donor mean. Across donors, most TCR sequences were observed very rarely, whereas some public TCRs were present in many individuals. Correlated functional status among segregating V segments might be attributable to linkage disequilibrium, but an unknown experimental factor could not be ruled out. In the study, around 150 TCR beta chains were listed as associated with cytomegalovirus. Compared with equally common non-associated chains, HLA-associated TCR beta chains in a later analysis were more clonally expanded and had lower generation probabilities. This cohort had only TCR beta chains sequenced, and the lack of alpha or paired-chain data limited which features could be detected.

The germline V gene supplies CDR1 SGHDT and CDR2 YYEEEE. Between the V and J ends, shortened by 3 bases and 5 bases respectively, the junction contains 9 bases. The CDR3 numbers 13 residues from cysteine through phenylalanine. Just CDR3 DNA is preserved here, 39 bases in frame from base 1. The protocol used for the library was the immunoSEQ multiplex PCR assay. For the multiplex PCR, a mixture combining 60 forward primers for TCR Vbeta segments and 13 reverse primers for TCR Jbeta segments was used. The CDR3 region of rearranged TCR beta genes was amplified from genomic DNA with a multiplex PCR assay. The amplified TCR beta libraries were sequenced on the Illumina HiSeq System as 87-base-pair reads. In the authors' own workflow: A later analysis tallied about 77 million unique TCR beta chains across the 700 or so repertoires, and some 12 million of those chains were shared by two or more donors. Raw reads were error-corrected and collapsed into unique sequences by a nearest-neighbor algorithm in which closely related sequences were merged to remove PCR and sequencing errors. To assign V, D and J gene segments, CDR3 sequences were aligned to IMGT reference sequences. For a sequence to be retained, a match of at least six nucleotides was required to both a V gene segment and a J gene segment. A rearrangement was called productive if the CDR3 had no stop codons and remained in frame with V and J, and every other rearrangement was called non-productive. Following IMGT convention, CDR3 was defined as the stretch from the second conserved V-encoded cysteine up to the conserved J-encoded phenylalanine. In an earlier analysis of 587 of the donors, sequences lacking an unambiguous match to a single V gene segment were excluded. An earlier analysis of under 750 of the donors called V segments functional above 56.7% productive rearrangements and segregating when the between-donor standard deviation exceeded 5%. A statistical classification framework was built for diagnosing cytomegalovirus status from the catalog of TCR beta chain sequences. In a later analysis, V and J genes were assigned by comparing TCR nucleotide sequences against IMGT/GENE-DB human TR gene sequences. The TCRdist pipeline was used in a later analysis to assign CDR3 sequences and most-parsimonious VDJ recombination scenarios. In a later analysis, each TCR beta chain was defined by its CDR3 amino acid sequence together with its V-gene family, and reads lacking a unique V-gene family were excluded. A later analysis removed 500 to 600 highly shared, low-generation-probability nucleotide sequences to deal with suspected cross-contamination and a sequencing artifact. For each public chain, a later analysis derived a clonal expansion index from normalized ranks of inferred template counts within each repertoire. In a later analysis, generation probabilities were computed with a VDJ recombination model fitted to out-of-frame rearrangements, and the resulting probabilities were checked against IGoR. Hypergeometric tests were used in a later analysis to score TCR-TCR, TCR-HLA and TCR-CMV co-occurrence, with a repertoire-size bias correction applied to the TCR pairs. False discovery rates were estimated in a later analysis by permuting HLA or CMV assignments 20 times. A later analysis grouped co-occurring TCRs with DBSCAN, adding TCRdist sequence similarity when clustering within HLA-allele-positive subsets. Repertoires with fewer than 30,000 or more than 120,000 public chains, plus five repertoires with anomalous nucleotide sharing, were excluded from co-occurrence clustering. Held by TCRdb, this immuneACCESS table contains in-frame sequences only and omits some clones. Under half of the omission traces to an unresolved V gene where checked; the cause of the rest is unknown. The DNA was the basis for D and trimming; V, J and clone size are from that table. This sample is represented by some 98,000 clones; 76% of them were singletons. Together, the top ten hold roughly 2% of the sample.

The cohort comprised around 690 healthy bone marrow donors. Cohort members were all nominally healthy when sampled, although unrecorded immune exposures were likely present. The donor tested CMV seronegative and was one of the 352 seronegative cohort members. Every donor gave a peripheral blood sample, and the peripheral blood mononuclear cells from that sample were used for TCR beta sequencing. Genomic DNA was extracted from the blood cell samples with the Qiagen DNeasy Blood Extraction Kit. The sequence is built from TRBV5-6 and TRBJ1-5; the D segment could be TRBD1, given 6 matching bases. The TCR was taken from a middle-aged man in good health and CMV-seronegative. The sequencing input was PBMCs. The CDR3 loop reads CASSWGLDQPQHF. The DNA sequence follows: TGTGCCAGCAGCTGGGGGCTGGATCAGCCCCAGCATTTT.